This T cell receptor beta chain is from a study of Graves' ophthalmopathy and Graves' hyperthyroidism. Study overall: Cases classed as stable hyperthyroidism had no ophthalmopathy within 18 months of follow-up.

Amplification of TCR beta CDR3 regions used RNA transcripts. The first-round RT-PCR employed HTBI primers together with the Qiagen OneStep RT-PCR kit. A multiplex PCR was then performed as the second round. MiXCR, run by TCRdb on the multiplex PCR reads, gives a single entry per CDR3 protein. The data hold a few hundred thousand distinct CDR3 sequences, with 35% to 40% observed a single time. V was shortened by 0 bases and J by 8 bases, with 11 bases between the two germline ends. This CDR3 contains 15 residues. Ages of hyperthyroidism patients ran from 18 to 65, and their diagnoses were new, under 2 months' duration. This clonotype was seen ten or more times.

V and J are TRBV12-3 or TRBV12-4 and TRBJ1-6, with a possible D match to TRBD1 (6 bases). The sequence was obtained from an adult man with Graves' hyperthyroidism. Sample: peripheral blood or thyroid tissue (not recorded which). CDR3 loop: CASSLAGGVYSPLHF. The CDR3 DNA sequence: TGTGCCAGCAGTTTAGCGGGGGGCGTGTATTCACCCCTCCACTTT.